A selection of T cell receptor beta chains follows, all from one sample in a study of blood T cell repertoires in COVID-19. Profiled with immunoSEQ multiplex PCR; TCRdb holds only in-frame clones, not every one. Of roughly 200,000 clones detected, about nine tenths appear once; the ten largest clones hold about 7%. The sample taken for sequencing was PBMCs or T cells enriched from blood (not recorded which). The receptors come from a man aged 25-45 years in a cohort exposed to, infected with or recovered from COVID-19 (not recorded which). Both conserved end residues are part of each CDR3. The order of the fields is D gene, J gene, V gene, clone size, CDR3 DNA, CDR3 protein. A D gene is named only where the DNA matches it firmly. Rows give clone size only sometimes, using once, few, many, or a class for an expanded clone.

TRBD2,TRBJ2-7,TRBV7-9,-,TGTGCCAGCAGCCCCCGGACTAGCAACTACGAGCAGTACTTC,CASSPRTSNYEQYF
TRBD1,TRBJ2-3,TRBV5-4,-,TGTGCCAGCAGCTTTGCCGGAGTACAGGGGGCAACAGATACGCAGTATTTT,CASSFAGVQGATDTQYF
TRBD1,TRBJ1-2,TRBV7-8,-,TGTGCCAGCAGCCAAGGGACAGGTTATGGCTACACCTTC,CASSQGTGYGYTF
-,TRBJ2-5,TRBV24-1,-,TGTGCCACCAGTGATTTCGCGGAAGAGACCCAGTACTTC,CATSDFAEETQYF
-,TRBJ2-7,TRBV6-1,-,TGTGCCAGCAGTGAACTCGAATTAGTTTCCTACGAGCAGTACTTC,CASSELELVSYEQYF
TRBD2,TRBJ2-7,TRBV3-1/TRBV3-2,-,TGTGCCAGCAGCCAAGATTCCCCCTCTAGTCTAGCGGGAGGGTCCTACGAGCAGTACTTC,CASSQDSPSSLAGGSYEQYF
TRBD2,TRBJ2-5,TRBV7-9,few,TGTGCCGGCGGGGGGGCACCGGAGACCCAGTACTTC,CAGGGAPETQYF
TRBD2,TRBJ2-1,TRBV19,-,TGTGCCAGTAGTATACTAGCGGGAAATTGGAATGAGCAGTTCTTC,CASSILAGNWNEQFF
-,TRBJ1-2,TRBV2,-,TGTGCCAGCAGTGAAAGGACAGCTAACTATGGCTACACCTTC,CASSERTANYGYTF
-,TRBJ2-1,TRBV5-1,few,TGCGCCAGCAGCTTGAATCCGGGAGAGGGATTTTACAATGAGCAGTTCTTC,CASSLNPGEGFYNEQFF
TRBD1,TRBJ1-6,TRBV28,-,TGTGCCAGCAGTCGACCGTTGACAGGGCGCTATAATTCACCCCTCCACTTT,CASSRPLTGRYNSPLHF
-,TRBJ2-3,TRBV7-7,-,TGTGCTAGCAGCTTCGGTCCGGGGGCAGATACGCAGTATTTT,CASSFGPGADTQYF
TRBD2,TRBJ2-3,TRBV6-2/TRBV6-3,-,TGTGCCAGCAGTTACTCAGGGGAGGGAGATACGCAGTATTTT,CASSYSGEGDTQYF
TRBD2,TRBJ2-7,TRBV15,-,TGTGCCACCAGCAGGGAGCCTAGCGGGACTTACGAGCAGTACTTC,CATSREPSGTYEQYF
-,TRBJ1-1,TRBV27,once,TGTGCCAGCAGTTTAGCCCAGACAGTTGAAGCTTTCTTT,CASSLAQTVEAFF
-,TRBJ1-5,TRBV3-1/TRBV3-2,-,TGTGCCAGCAGCCTGGGGCATAATCAGCCCCAGCATTTT,CASSLGHNQPQHF
-,TRBJ1-3,TRBV7-7,once,TGTGCTAGCAGCTTAGGTGTTGGGCAGGGAAACACCATATATTTT,CASSLGVGQGNTIYF
-,TRBJ2-1,TRBV24-1,once,TGTGCCACCAGTGATTTGAATAGCGTTATCAATGAGCAGTTCTTC,CATSDLNSVINEQFF
TRBD1,TRBJ2-2,TRBV14,-,TGTGCCAGCAGCCAAGTCCGCAGGGGGTTAAGGTCCGGGGAGCTGTTTTTT,CASSQVRRGLRSGELFF
TRBD1,TRBJ2-2,TRBV5-1,-,TGCGCCAGCAGCCCTGAGGGACAGGTCGACACCGGGGAGCTGTTTTTT,CASSPEGQVDTGELFF
TRBD1,TRBJ1-1,TRBV3-1/TRBV3-2,-,TGTGCCAGCAGCCAACCCGGGACAGGGGGCGAAGCTTTCTTT,CASSQPGTGGEAFF
TRBD2,TRBJ2-3,TRBV27,-,TGTGCCAGCAGTCAACTAGCGGGAGGGCCGATAGATACGCAGTATTTT,CASSQLAGGPIDTQYF
-,TRBJ2-1,TRBV3-1/TRBV3-2,-,TGTGCCAGCAGCCGGACAGCTGACAATGAGCAGTTCTTC,CASSRTADNEQFF
-,TRBJ2-3,TRBV12-5,-,TGTGCTAGTGGAGCAAACACAGATACGCAGTATTTT,CASGANTDTQYF
-,TRBJ2-5,TRBV7-9,-,TGTGCCAGCAGCCGGACAGCTCAAGAGACCCAGTACTTC,CASSRTAQETQYF
TRBD2,TRBJ2-5,TRBV6-5,-,TGTGCCAGCAGTTACGGGGCGGGAGGTGGTCCAGAGACCCAGTACTTC,CASSYGAGGGPETQYF
-,TRBJ1-1,TRBV9,-,TGTGCCAGCAGCGCTGACACCCCTGATGAAGCTTTCTTT,CASSADTPDEAFF
TRBD2,TRBJ2-7,TRBV7-8,-,TGTGCCAGCAGCTCTAGCGGGAGACGGAACGAGCAGTACTTC,CASSSSGRRNEQYF
TRBD1,TRBJ1-5,TRBV24-1,-,TGTGCCACCAGTGACCGGACAGGGGATCGTGATCAGCCCCAGCATTTT,CATSDRTGDRDQPQHF
TRBD2,TRBJ2-1,TRBV2,-,TGTGCCAGCAGTGAGGGTAGCGGGAGAATTTCCTACAATGAGCAGTTCTTC,CASSEGSGRISYNEQFF
-,TRBJ2-1,TRBV28,-,TGTGCCAGCAGTAGGGCGGGACCTCTCAATGAGCAGTTCTTC,CASSRAGPLNEQFF
TRBD2,TRBJ2-2,TRBV3-1/TRBV3-2,-,TGTGCCAGCAGCCAAGGCCGGACTAGCGGGAACGGGGAGCTGTTTTTT,CASSQGRTSGNGELFF
TRBD1,TRBJ2-4,TRBV4-1,once,TGCGCCAGCAGCCAAGAAGGGACAGGGGTCCCTATTCAGTACTTC,CASSQEGTGVPIQYF
-,TRBJ2-1,TRBV5-4,-,TGTGCCAGCAGCCGATCCTTTAGCGCCCTCGGGTCCTACAATGAGCAGTTCTTC,CASSRSFSALGSYNEQFF
TRBD1,TRBJ1-4,TRBV11-2,-,TGTGCCAGCAGCTTCATGACAGGGGGTAATGAAAAACTGTTTTTT,CASSFMTGGNEKLFF
TRBD1,TRBJ2-7,TRBV6-2/TRBV6-3,once,TGTGCCAGCAGTTACTCGATGGGCGACAGGGAGAACGAGCAGTACTTC,CASSYSMGDRENEQYF
TRBD2,TRBJ2-1,TRBV7-6,-,TGTGCCAGCAGCCCGAGACCACGACTAGCTTTTCCCAATGAGCAGTTCTTC,CASSPRPRLAFPNEQFF
TRBD1,TRBJ2-7,TRBV7-8,-,TGTGCCAGCAGCCCCGGGACAGGGGCACCCTACGAGCAGTACTTC,CASSPGTGAPYEQYF
-,TRBJ2-3,TRBV11-2,-,TGTGCCAGCAGCTCCCGGGCGGGGAGGCTCACAGATACGCAGTATTTT,CASSSRAGRLTDTQYF
-,TRBJ2-1,TRBV7-3,-,TGTGCCAGCAGCTTAATTGGAAGGGGCGATGAGCAGTTCTTC,CASSLIGRGDEQFF
-,TRBJ2-5,TRBV11-3,-,TGTGCCAGCAGCTTAGAGGCTGGGGGGGAGACCCAGTACTTC,CASSLEAGGETQYF
-,TRBJ2-5,TRBV27,-,TGTGCCAGCAGTTCATTCATGGACACCCTGTACCAAGAGACCCAGTACTTC,CASSSFMDTLYQETQYF
-,TRBJ1-4,TRBV5-4,-,TGTGCCAGCAGCGCCGGACAGAGCCAGTCCGAAAAACTGTTTTTT,CASSAGQSQSEKLFF
-,TRBJ2-7,TRBV15,-,TGTGCCACCAGCAGAGATCGGGACTGGCTCTACGAGCAGTACTTC,CATSRDRDWLYEQYF
-,TRBJ2-1,TRBV5-6,-,TGTGCCAGCAGCCCGGAGGGTACAGGCTGGAGCTCCTACAATGAGCAGTTCTTC,CASSPEGTGWSSYNEQFF
-,TRBJ2-6,TRBV18,-,TGTGCCAGTTTCGAAGGAGGTGGGGCCAACGTCCTGACTTTC,CASFEGGGANVLTF
-,TRBJ1-1,TRBV24-1,once,TGTGCCACCAGTGAGACAGAGAACACTGAAGCTTTCTTT,CATSETENTEAFF
TRBD1,TRBJ2-7,TRBV5-5,-,TGTGCCAGCAGACGACAGGGGGCCGGATACGAGCAGTACTTC,CASRRQGAGYEQYF
-,TRBJ2-1,TRBV24-1,-,TGTGCCACCAGTGATTTGCGGGGCGGGAACTCCTACAATGAGCAGTTCTTC,CATSDLRGGNSYNEQFF
-,TRBJ1-5,TRBV7-2,once,TGTGCCAGCAGCTTAACCGGGCAGGGTGAAGCTGGGGCCCATTTT,CASSLTGQGEAGAHF